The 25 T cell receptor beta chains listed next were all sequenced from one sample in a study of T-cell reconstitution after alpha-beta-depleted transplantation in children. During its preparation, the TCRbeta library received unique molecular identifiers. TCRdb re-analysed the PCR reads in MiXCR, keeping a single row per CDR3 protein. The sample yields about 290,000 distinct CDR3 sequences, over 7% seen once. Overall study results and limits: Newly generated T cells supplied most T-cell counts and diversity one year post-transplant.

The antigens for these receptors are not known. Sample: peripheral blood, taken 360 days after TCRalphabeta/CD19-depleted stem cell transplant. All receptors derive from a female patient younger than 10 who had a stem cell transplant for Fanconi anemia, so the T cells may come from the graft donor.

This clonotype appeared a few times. CDR3 bases: TGCAGTGCTATAGCGGGCCTATACAATGAGCAGTTCTTC. Protein: CSAIAGLYNEQFF. The chain joins TRBV20-1 to TRBJ2-1; the match to TRBD2 covers 7 bases. CDR3 length: 13 residues. Per the germline V gene, CDR1 is DFQATT and CDR2 is SNEGSKA (reference sequence). J was trimmed by 4 bases and V by 4 bases; bases with no gene match: 4.

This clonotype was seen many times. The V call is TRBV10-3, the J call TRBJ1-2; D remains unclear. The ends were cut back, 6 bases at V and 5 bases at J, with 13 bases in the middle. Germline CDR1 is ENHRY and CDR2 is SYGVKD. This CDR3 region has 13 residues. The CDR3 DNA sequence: TGTGCCATCAGACCACAACCAACGTATGGCTACACCTTC. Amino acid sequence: CAIRPQPTYGYTF.

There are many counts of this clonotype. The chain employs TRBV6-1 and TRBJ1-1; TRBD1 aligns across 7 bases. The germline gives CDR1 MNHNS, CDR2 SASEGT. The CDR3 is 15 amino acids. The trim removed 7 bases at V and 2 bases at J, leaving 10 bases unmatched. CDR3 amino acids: CASNPPGQRNTEAFF. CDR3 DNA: TGTGCCAGCAATCCTCCGGGACAGAGAAACACTGAAGCTTTCTTT.

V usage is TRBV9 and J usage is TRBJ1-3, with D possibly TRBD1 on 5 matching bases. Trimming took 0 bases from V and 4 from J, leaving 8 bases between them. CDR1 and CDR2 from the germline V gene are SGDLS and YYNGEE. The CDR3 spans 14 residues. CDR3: CASSVGNRGNTIYF. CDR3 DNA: TGTGCCAGCAGCGTAGGCAACAGGGGAAACACCATATATTTT.

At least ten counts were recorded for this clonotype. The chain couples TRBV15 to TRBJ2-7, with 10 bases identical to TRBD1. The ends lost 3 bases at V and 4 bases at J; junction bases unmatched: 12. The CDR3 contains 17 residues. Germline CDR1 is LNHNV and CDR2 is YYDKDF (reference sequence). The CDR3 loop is CATSSRVGQGTFYEQYV. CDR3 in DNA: TGTGCCACCAGCAGTAGGGTGGGACAGGGGACTTTTTACGAGCAGTACGTC.

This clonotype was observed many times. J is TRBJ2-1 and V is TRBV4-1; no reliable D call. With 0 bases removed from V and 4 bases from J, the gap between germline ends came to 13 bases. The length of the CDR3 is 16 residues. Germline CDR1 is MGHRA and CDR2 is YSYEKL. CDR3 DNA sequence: TGCGCCAGCAGCCAAGACCCCTTGACTGGTTACAATGAGCAGTTCTTC. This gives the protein CASSQDPLTGYNEQFF.

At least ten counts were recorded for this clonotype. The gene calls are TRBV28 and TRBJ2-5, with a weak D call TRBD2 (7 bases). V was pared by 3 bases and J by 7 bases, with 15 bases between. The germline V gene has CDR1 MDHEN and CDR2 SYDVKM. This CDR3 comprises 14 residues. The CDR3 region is CASSFRLRGATQYF. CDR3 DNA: TGTGCCAGCAGTTTCCGCTTACGGGGGGCGACCCAGTACTTC.

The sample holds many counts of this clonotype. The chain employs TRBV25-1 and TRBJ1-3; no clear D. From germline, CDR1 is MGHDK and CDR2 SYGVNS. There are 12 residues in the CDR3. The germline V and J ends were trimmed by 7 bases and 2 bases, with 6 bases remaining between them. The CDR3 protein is CASKGPGNTIYF. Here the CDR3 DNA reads TGTGCCAGCAAAGGCCCTGGAAACACCATATATTTT.

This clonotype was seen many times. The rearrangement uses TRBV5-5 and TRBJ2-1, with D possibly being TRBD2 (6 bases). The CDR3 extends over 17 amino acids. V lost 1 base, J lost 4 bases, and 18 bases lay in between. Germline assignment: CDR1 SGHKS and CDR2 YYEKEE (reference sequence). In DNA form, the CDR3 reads TGTGCCAGCAGCTTGTGGTTCGCGCCTAGCGCGTACAATGAGCAGTTCTTC. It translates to CASSLWFAPSAYNEQFF.

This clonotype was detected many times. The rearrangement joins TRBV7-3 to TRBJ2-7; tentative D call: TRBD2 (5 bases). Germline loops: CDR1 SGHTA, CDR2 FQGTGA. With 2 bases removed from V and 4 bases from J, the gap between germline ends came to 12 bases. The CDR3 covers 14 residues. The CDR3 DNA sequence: TGTGCCAGCAGCTTAGGATCCGCGGGTTACGAGCAGTACTTC. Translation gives CASSLGSAGYEQYF.

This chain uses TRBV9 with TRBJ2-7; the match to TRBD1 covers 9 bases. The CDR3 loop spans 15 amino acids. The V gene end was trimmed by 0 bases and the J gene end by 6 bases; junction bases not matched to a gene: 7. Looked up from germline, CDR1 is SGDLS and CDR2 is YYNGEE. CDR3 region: CASSVAPTGGSEQYF. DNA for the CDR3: TGTGCCAGCAGCGTAGCTCCGACAGGGGGTTCCGAGCAGTACTTC.

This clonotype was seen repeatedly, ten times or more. The CDR3, as DNA: TGTGCCAGCAGCCCCTTTCTGGGACAGGCCGCCTACGAGCAGTACTTC. Protein product: CASSPFLGQAAYEQYF. The chain couples TRBV7-9 to TRBJ2-7, with 8 nucleotides matching TRBD1. The CDR3 has 16 amino acids. Germline V gives CDR1 SEHNR, CDR2 FQNEAQ (reference sequence). The V gene end was trimmed by 5 bases and the J gene end by 2 bases; junction bases not matched to a gene: 11.

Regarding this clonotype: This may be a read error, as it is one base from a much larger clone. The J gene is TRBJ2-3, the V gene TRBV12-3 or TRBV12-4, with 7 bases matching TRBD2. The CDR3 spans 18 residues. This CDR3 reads CACSSPRRGGSNTDTQYF. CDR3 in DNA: TGTGCCTGCAGTTCCCCACGCCGCGGGGGTTCTAACACAGATACGCAGTATTTT.

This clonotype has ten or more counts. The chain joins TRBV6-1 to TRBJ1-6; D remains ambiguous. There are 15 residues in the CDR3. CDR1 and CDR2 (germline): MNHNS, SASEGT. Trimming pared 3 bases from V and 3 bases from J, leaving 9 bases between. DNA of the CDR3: TGTGCCAGCAGTGAGGGGAGAAACTATAATTCACCCCTCCACTTT. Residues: CASSEGRNYNSPLHF.

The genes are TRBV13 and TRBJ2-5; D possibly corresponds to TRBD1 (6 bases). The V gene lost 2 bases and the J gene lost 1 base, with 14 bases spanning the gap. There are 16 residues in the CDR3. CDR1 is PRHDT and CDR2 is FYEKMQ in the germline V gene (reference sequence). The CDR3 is CASSLSWGHIQETQYF. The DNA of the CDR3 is TGTGCCAGCAGCTTAAGTTGGGGACACATCCAAGAGACCCAGTACTTC.

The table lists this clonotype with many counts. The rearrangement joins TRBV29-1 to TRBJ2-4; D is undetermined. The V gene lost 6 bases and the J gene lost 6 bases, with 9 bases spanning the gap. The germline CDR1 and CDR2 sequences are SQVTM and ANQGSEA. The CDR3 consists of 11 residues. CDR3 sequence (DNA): TGCAGCGTCGACTTCCTAAACATTCAGTACTTC. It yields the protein CSVDFLNIQYF.

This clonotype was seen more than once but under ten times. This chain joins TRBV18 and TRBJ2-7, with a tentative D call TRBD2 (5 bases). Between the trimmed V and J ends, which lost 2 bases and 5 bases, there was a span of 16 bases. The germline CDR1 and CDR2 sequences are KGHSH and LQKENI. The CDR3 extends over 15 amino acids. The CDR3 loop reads CASSPTPGFPDEQYV. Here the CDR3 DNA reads TGTGCCAGCTCACCAACACCGGGATTTCCGGACGAGCAGTACGTC.

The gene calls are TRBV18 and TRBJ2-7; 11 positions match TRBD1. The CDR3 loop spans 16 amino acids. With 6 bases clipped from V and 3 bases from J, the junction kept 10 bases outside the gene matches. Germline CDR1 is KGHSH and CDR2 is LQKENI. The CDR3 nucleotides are TGTGCCAGCTCCGGAGGGACAGGGGGATGGAGCTACGAGCAGTACTTC. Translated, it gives CASSGGTGGWSYEQYF. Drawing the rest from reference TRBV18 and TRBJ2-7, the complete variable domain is NAGVMQNPRHLVRRRGQEARLRCSPMKGHSHVYWYRQLPEEGLKFMVYLQKENIIDESGMPKERFSAEFPKEGPSILRIQQVVRGDSAAYFCASSGGTGGWSYEQYFGPGTRLTVT.

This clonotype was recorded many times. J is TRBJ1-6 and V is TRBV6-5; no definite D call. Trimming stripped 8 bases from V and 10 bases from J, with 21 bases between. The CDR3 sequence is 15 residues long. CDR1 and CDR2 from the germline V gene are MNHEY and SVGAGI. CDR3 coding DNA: TGTGCCAGCGCCCCCGAGATGGTGCCTGGATCACCCCTCCACTTT. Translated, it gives CASAPEMVPGSPLHF.

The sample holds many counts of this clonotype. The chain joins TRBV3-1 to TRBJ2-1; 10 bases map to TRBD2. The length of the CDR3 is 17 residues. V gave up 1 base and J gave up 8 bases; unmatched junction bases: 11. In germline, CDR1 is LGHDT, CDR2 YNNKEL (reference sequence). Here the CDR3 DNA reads TGTGCCAGCAGCCAAGGGCTAACTAGCGGGGCCTTCGATGAGCAGTTCTTC. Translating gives CASSQGLTSGAFDEQFF.

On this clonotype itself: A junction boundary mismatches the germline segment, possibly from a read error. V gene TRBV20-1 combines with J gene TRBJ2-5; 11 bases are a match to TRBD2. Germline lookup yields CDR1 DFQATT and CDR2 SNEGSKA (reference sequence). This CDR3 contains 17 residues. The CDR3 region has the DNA TGCAGTACTAGAGTAGCGGGGGGGCACCAGTACCAAGAGACCCAGTACTTC. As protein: CSTRVAGGHQYQETQYF.

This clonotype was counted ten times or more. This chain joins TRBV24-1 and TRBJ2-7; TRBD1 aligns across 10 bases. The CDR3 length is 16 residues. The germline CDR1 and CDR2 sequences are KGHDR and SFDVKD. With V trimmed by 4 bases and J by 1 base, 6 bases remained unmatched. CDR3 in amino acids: CATSDKPGQGSYEQYF. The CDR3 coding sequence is TGTGCCACCAGTGACAAGCCGGGACAGGGGTCCTACGAGCAGTACTTC.

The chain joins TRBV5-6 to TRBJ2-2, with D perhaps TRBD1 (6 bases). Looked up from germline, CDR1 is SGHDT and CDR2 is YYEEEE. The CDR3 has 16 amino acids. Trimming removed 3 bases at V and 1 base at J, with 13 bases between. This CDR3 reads CASSSTGSRNTGELFF. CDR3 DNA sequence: TGTGCCAGCAGCTCCACAGGGTCGCGGAACACCGGGGAGCTGTTTTTT.

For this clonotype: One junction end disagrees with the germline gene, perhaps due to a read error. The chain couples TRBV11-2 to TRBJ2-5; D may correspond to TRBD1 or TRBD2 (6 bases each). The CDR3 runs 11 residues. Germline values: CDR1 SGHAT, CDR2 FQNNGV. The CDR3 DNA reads TGTGCCAGCAGCTTTGGGGGGCCCCCCGACTTC. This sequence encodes CASSFGGPPDF. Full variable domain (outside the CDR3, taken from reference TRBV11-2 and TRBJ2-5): EAGVAQSPRYKIIEKRQSVAFWCNPISGHATLYWYQQILGQGPKLLIQFQNNGVVDDSQLPKDRFSAERLKGVDSTLKIQPAKLEDSAVYLCASSFGGPPDFGPGTRLLVL.

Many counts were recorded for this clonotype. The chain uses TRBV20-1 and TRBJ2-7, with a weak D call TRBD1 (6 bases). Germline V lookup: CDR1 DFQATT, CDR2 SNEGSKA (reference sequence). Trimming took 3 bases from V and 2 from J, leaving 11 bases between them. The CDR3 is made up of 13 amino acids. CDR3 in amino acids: CSASGRGPYEQYF. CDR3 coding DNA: TGCAGTGCTAGCGGCAGGGGACCCTACGAGCAGTACTTC.